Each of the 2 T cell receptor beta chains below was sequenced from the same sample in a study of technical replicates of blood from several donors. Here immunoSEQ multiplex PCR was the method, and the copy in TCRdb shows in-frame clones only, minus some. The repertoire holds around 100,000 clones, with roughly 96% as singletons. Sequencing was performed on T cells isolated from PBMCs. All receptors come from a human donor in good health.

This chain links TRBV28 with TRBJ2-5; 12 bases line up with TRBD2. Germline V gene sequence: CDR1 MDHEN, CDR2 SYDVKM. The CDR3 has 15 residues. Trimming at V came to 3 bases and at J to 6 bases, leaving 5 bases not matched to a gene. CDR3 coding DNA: TGTGCCAGCAGTTTGTGGACTAGCGGGAACCAGACCCAGTACTTC. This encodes CASSLWTSGNQTQYF.

DNA of the CDR3: TGTGCCAGCTCACCAGTGGGACAGGAGATCACCGGGGAGCTGTTTTTT. Translating it yields CASSPVGQEITGELFF. The genes are TRBV18 and TRBJ2-2; 8 bases agree with TRBD1. This CDR3 contains 16 residues. Germline CDR1 is KGHSH and CDR2 is LQKENI. V lost 2 bases, J lost 4 bases, and 6 bases stayed unmatched. Looking up the rest from reference TRBV18 and TRBJ2-2 gives the full variable domain: NAGVMQNPRHLVRRRGQEARLRCSPMKGHSHVYWYRQLPEEGLKFMVYLQKENIIDESGMPKERFSAEFPKEGPSILRIQQVVRGDSAAYFCASSPVGQEITGELFFGEGSRLTVL.